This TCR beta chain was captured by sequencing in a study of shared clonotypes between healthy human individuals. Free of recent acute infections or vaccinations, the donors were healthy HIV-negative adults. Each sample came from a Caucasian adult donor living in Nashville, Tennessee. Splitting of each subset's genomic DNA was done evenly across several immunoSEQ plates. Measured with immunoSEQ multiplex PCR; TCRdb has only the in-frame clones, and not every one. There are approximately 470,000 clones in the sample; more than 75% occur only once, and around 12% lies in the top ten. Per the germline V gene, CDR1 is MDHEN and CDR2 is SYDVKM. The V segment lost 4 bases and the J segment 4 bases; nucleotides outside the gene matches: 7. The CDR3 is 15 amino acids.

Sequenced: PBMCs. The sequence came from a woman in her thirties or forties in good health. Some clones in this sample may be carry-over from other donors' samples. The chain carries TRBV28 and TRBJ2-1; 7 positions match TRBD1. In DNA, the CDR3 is TGTGCCAGCAGTTCTCCGGGACAGACATACAATGAGCAGTTCTTC. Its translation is CASSSPGQTYNEQFF.